This entry is about one TCR beta chain. Its antigen is still unknown. The entry originates in a study of blood T cells in healthy people across ages. Study context: Template switching caught about one barcoded beta molecule for each two T cells. Overall study findings and caveats: The authors considered diversity estimates from one million T cells to be underestimates.

CDR3 length: 20 residues. The germline V gene encodes CDR1 SGHVS and CDR2 FQNEAQ. Trimming at V came to 4 bases and at J to 1 base, leaving 20 bases not matched to a gene. Primed by a sample-barcoded 5' primer and a J-beta primer mix, a second PCR proceeded for roughly 7 to 11 cycles. Through a template-switch adaptor with 12 random nucleotides, each cDNA molecule received a tag. TCRdb fed the 5' RACE reads into MiXCR, producing one record per CDR3 protein. The table shows fewer than 700,000 distinct CDR3 sequences, with around half occurring only once. Each donor's blood draw was ten milliliters of peripheral blood.

Sequenced: blood. The J gene is TRBJ2-5, the V gene TRBV7-8; TRBD2 aligns across 8 bases. The receptor was derived from a man older than 75 in good health. CDR3 sequence reads: CASSYASGTSLPWGQETQYF. CDR3 in DNA: TGTGCCAGCAGCTACGCGTCCGGGACTAGTTTGCCTTGGGGCCAAGAGACCCAGTACTTC.